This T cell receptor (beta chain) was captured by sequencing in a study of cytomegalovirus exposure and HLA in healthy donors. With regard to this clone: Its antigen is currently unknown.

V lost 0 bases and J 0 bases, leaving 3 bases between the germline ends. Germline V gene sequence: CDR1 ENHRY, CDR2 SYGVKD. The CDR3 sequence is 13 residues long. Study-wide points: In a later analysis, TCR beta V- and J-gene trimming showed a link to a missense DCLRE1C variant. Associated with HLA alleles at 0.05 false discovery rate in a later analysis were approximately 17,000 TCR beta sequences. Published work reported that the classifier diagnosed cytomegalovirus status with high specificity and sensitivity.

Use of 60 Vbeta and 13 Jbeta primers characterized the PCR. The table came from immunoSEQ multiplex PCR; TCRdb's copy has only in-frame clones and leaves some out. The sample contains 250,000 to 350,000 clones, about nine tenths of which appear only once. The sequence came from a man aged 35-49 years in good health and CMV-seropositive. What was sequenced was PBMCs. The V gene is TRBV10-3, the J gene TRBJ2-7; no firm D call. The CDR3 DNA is TGTGCCATCAGTGAGTCCATCTCCTACGAGCAGTACTTC. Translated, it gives CAISESISYEQYF.